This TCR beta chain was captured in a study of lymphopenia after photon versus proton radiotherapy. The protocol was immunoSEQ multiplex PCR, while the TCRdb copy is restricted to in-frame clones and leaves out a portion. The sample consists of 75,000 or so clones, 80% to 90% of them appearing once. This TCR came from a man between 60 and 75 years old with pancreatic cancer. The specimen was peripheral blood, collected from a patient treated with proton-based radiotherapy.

The CDR3 protein is CATSRDRGEVSKYF. In DNA form, the CDR3 reads TGTGCCACCAGCAGAGATCGGGGCGAAGTCAGTAAGTACTTC. This rearrangement joins TRBV15 to TRBJ2-7; either TRBD1 or TRBD2 may supply D (5 bases each). The CDR3 is made up of 14 amino acids. CDR1 and CDR2 (germline): LNHNV, YYDKDF (reference sequence). Deletions cut 0 bases from V and 11 bases from J, with 17 bases between.